The clone carrying this TCR beta chain was seen more than once but under ten times. The antigen remains undetermined. This sample was included in a study of identical twins. Study conclusions and caveats: Weaker excess sharing between twins was seen in beta out-of-frame sequences.

The authors used template switching to add a universal primer site and gave cDNA unique molecular identifiers. TCRdb re-called the 5' RACE reads with MiXCR, one entry per CDR3 protein. The sample lists approximately 630,000 distinct CDR3 sequences; roughly 7.1% were seen once. Trimming cost V 5 bases and J 6 bases; bases outside gene matches: 9. The CDR3 is made up of 14 amino acids. These same records also appear under a second study, on yellow fever vaccine responses in identical twins.

This TCR derives from a woman aged 18-29 years in good health. The rearrangement joins TRBV12-3 or TRBV12-4 to TRBJ1-2, with TRBD1 matching 7 bases. The sample consisted of PBMCs. The CDR3 DNA sequence: TGTGCCAGCAGTCCTTACAGGGGCCTGGATGGCTACACCTTC. This translates into CASSPYRGLDGYTF.